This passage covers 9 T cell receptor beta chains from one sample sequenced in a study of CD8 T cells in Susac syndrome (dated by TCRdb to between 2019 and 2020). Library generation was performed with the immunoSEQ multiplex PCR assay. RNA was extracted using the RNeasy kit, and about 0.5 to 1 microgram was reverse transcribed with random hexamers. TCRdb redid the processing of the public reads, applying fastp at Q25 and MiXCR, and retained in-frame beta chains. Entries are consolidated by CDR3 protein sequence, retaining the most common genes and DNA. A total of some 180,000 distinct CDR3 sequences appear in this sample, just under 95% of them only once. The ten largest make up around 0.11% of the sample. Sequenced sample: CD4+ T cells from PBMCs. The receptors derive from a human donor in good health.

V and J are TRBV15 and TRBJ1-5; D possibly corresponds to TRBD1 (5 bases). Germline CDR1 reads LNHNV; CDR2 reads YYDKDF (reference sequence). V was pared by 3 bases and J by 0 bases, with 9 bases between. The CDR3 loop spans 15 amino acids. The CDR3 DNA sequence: TGTGCCACCAGCAGTTACAGGTATAGCAATCAGCCCCAGCATTTT. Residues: CATSSYRYSNQPQHF.

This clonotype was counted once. CDR3 residues: CASSVVSGEDGYTF. CDR3 DNA: TGTGCCAGCAGCGTAGTATCAGGCGAGGATGGCTACACCTTC. The genes are TRBV9 and TRBJ1-2, with D unclear. CDR1 is SGDLS and CDR2 is YYNGEE in the germline V gene. The V and J ends lost 0 bases and 6 bases respectively, with 12 bases between them. The CDR3 length is 14 residues. The variable domain in full, with the rest retrieved from reference TRBV9 and TRBJ1-2, is DSGVTQTPKHLITATGQRVTLRCSPRSGDLSVYWYQQSLDQGLQFLIQYYNGEERAKGNILERFSAQQFPDLHSELNLSSLELGDSALYFCASSVVSGEDGYTFGSGTRLTVV.

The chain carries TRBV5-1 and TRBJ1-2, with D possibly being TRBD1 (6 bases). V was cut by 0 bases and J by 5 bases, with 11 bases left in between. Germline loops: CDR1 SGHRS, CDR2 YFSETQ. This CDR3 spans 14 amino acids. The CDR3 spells CASSLENRAYGYTF. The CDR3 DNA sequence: TGCGCCAGCAGCTTGGAGAACAGGGCGTATGGCTACACCTTC.

CDR3 amino acids: CSASPPQVNTEAFF. The CDR3 DNA follows: TGCAGTGCTAGCCCGCCACAAGTGAACACTGAAGCTTTCTTT. The chain has TRBV20-1 and TRBJ1-1; D unresolved. This CDR3 comprises 14 residues. The V and J ends lost 3 bases and 0 bases respectively, with 11 bases between them. Germline V gene lookup returns CDR1 DFQATT and CDR2 SNEGSKA (reference sequence).

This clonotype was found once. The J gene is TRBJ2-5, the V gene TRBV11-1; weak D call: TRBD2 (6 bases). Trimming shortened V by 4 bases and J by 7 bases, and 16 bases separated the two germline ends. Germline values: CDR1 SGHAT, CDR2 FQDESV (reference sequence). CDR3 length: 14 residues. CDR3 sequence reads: CASSSGTEGRTQYF. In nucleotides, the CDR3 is TGTGCCAGCAGCTCCGGGACTGAGGGGAGGACCCAGTACTTC.

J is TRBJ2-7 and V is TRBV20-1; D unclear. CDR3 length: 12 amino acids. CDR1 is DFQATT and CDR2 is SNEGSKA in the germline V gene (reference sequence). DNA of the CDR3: TGCAGCTTTAGGCAGCCCTCCTACGAGCAGTACTTC. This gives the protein CSFRQPSYEQYF.

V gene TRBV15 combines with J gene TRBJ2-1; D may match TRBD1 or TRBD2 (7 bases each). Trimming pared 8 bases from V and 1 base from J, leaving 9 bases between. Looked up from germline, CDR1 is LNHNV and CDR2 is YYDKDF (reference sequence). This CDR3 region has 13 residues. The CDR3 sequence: CATQGGSYNEQFF. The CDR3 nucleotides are TGTGCCACCCAGGGGGGGTCCTACAATGAGCAGTTCTTC.

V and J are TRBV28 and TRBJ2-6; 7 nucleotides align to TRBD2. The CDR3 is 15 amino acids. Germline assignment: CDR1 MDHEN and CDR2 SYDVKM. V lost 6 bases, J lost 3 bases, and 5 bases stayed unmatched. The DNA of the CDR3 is TGTGCCAGCAGATCCGGGAGGTTTGGGGCCAACGTCCTGACTTTC. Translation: CASRSGRFGANVLTF. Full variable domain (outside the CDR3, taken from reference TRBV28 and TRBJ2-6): DVKVTQSSRYLVKRTGEKVFLECVQDMDHENMFWYRQDPGLGLRLIYFSYDVKMKEKGDIPEGYSVSREKKERFSLILESASTNQTSMYLCASRSGRFGANVLTFGAGSRLTVL.

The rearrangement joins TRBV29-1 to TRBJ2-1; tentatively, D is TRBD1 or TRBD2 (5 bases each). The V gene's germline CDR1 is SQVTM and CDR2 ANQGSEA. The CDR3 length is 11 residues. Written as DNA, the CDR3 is TGCAGTACGGGACGGTACAATGAGCAGTTCTTC. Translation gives CSTGRYNEQFF.